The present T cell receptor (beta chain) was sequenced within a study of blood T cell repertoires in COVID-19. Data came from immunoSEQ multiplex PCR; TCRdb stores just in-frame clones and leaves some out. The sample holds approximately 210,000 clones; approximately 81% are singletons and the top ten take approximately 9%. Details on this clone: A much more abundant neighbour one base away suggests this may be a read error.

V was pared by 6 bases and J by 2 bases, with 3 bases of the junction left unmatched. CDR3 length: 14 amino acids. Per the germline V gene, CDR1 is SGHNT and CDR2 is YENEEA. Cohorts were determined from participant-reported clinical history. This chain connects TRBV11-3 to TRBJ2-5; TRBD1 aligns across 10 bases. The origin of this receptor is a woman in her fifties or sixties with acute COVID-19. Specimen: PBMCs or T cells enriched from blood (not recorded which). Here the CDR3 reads CASSKDRGQETQYF. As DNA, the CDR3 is TGTGCCAGCAGTAAGGACAGGGGGCAAGAGACCCAGTACTTC.